Sequencing of this T cell receptor beta chain was carried out in a study of blood T cell repertoires in COVID-19. This CDR3 spans 16 amino acids. Germline CDR1 and CDR2: MDHEN and SYDVKM. Here immunoSEQ multiplex PCR was the method, and the copy in TCRdb shows in-frame clones only, minus some. The data show approximately 400,000 clones, 80% to 90% seen once. This clone was seen just once. The germline gene is not matched at one end of the junction; a read error may be the cause. The chain uses TRBV28 and TRBJ2-5; TRBD2 matches 12 bases. The receptor was isolated from a middle-aged man with acute or convalescent COVID-19. The sequenced sample was peripheral blood. CDR3 sequence: CASTLGTSGSQETQYF. CDR3 nucleotide sequence: TGTGCCAGCACTTTAGGGACTAGCGGGTCTCAAGAGACCCAGTACTTC. Drawing the rest from reference TRBV28 and TRBJ2-5, the complete variable domain is DVKVTQSSRYLVKRTGEKVFLECVQDMDHENMFWYRQDPGLGLRLIYFSYDVKMKEKGDIPEGYSVSREKKERFSLILESASTNQTSMYLCASTLGTSGSQETQYFGPGTRLLVL.